The 21 T cell receptor beta chains below were found in one sample sequenced in a study of radiotherapy plus CTLA-4 blockade in lung cancer. The table came from immunoSEQ multiplex PCR; TCRdb's copy has only in-frame clones and leaves some out. The sample has about 80,000 clones; 84% are singletons. The material was peripheral blood, obtained from a patient treated with radiotherapy plus ipilimumab. The receptors come from a human donor with non-small cell lung cancer who had stable disease on radiotherapy plus ipilimumab.

CDR3 bases: TGTGCCTGGAGTCTTATGCTAGCGGGCGACGAGCAGTACTTC. Translating gives CAWSLMLAGDEQYF. This chain links TRBV30 with TRBJ2-7, with 8 bases lining up with TRBD2. In germline, CDR1 is GTSNPN, CDR2 SVGIG (reference sequence). This CDR3 comprises 14 residues. The ends lost 2 bases at V and 5 bases at J; junction bases unmatched: 8.

The rearrangement uses TRBV25-1 and TRBJ1-2; D might be TRBD1 (6 bases). V dropped 6 bases and J dropped 0 bases, with 23 bases sitting between them. Germline CDR1 MGHDK, CDR2 SYGVNS. This CDR3 has 18 amino acids. The CDR3 DNA reads TGTGCCAGCAGCGAGTGGGCGCCGGCGGAGGGGGCTAACTATGGCTACACCTTC. Residues: CASSEWAPAEGANYGYTF.

The J gene is TRBJ1-1, the V gene TRBV7-8, with D maybe TRBD1 (6 bases). The CDR3 has 14 residues. The V and J ends lost 4 bases and 1 base respectively, with 10 bases between them. CDR1 is SGHVS and CDR2 is FQNEAQ in the germline V gene. The CDR3 region has the DNA TGTGCCAGCAGCTCGACAGGTGGGAACACTGAAGCTTTCTTT. Amino acids: CASSSTGGNTEAFF.

The CDR3 reads CASSGRQGPFDEQYF. The CDR3 DNA reads as TGTGCCAGCAGTGGCCGACAGGGTCCCTTCGACGAGCAGTACTTC. The chain joins TRBV2 to TRBJ2-7; 7 nucleotides agree with TRBD1. The J segment lost 5 bases and the V segment lost 4 bases, leaving 11 bases of the junction unmatched. CDR3 size: 15 residues. The germline gives CDR1 SNHLY, CDR2 FYNNEI. The variable domain in full, completed from reference TRBV2 and TRBJ2-7, reads EPEVTQTPSHQVTQMGQEVILRCVPISNHLYFYWYRQILGQKVEFLVSFYNNEISEKSEIFDDQFSVERPDGSNFTLKIRSTKLEDSAMYFCASSGRQGPFDEQYFGPGTRLTVT.

The chain has TRBV2 and TRBJ2-1; D might be TRBD1 (6 bases). V shed 6 bases and J shed 12 bases, with 15 bases lying between them. This CDR3 contains 12 residues. Per the germline V gene, CDR1 is SNHLY and CDR2 is FYNNEI. The CDR3 here is CASRPNKQGQFF. The CDR3 DNA sequence: TGTGCCAGCAGACCAAATAAACAGGGGCAGTTCTTC. Full variable domain (missing parts from reference TRBV2 and TRBJ2-1): EPEVTQTPSHQVTQMGQEVILRCVPISNHLYFYWYRQILGQKVEFLVSFYNNEISEKSEIFDDQFSVERPDGSNFTLKIRSTKLEDSAMYFCASRPNKQGQFFGPGTRLTVL.

The sample holds a few counts of this clone. The chain combines TRBV5-8 with TRBJ1-5, with D possibly being TRBD1 (5 bases). Germline V gene sequence: CDR1 SGHTS, CDR2 YDEGEE. The CDR3 is made up of 15 amino acids. Trimming removed 1 base from V and 7 bases from J, with 15 bases in between. Written as DNA, the CDR3 is TGTGCCAGCAGCTTGTTGGCAGGGAGGGCGCAGCCCCAGCATTTT. As protein: CASSLLAGRAQPQHF. The full variable domain, with the rest looked up from reference TRBV5-8 and TRBJ1-5, is EAGVTQSPTHLIKTRGQQATLRCSPISGHTSVYWYQQALGLGLQFLLWYDEGEERNRGNFPPRFSGRQFPNYSSELNVNALELEDSALYLCASSLLAGRAQPQHFGDGTRLSIL.

This clone was detected only a few times. It is unclear where the CDR3 begins or ends on the DNA, so no DNA is shown, and the CDR3 is as TCRdb lists it. CDR3 sequence reads: CASSEPVGGGTRWYF. The J gene is TRBJ2-7, the V gene TRBV2; the table's D gene call, TRBD2, was not cross checked with the DNA. The germline V gene encodes CDR1 SNHLY and CDR2 FYNNEI. The CDR3 sequence runs 15 residues, both termini included.

This clone turned up a few times. Other DNA variants within this sample encode the same CDR3. The chain is built from TRBV19 and TRBJ2-1, with 9 bases identical to TRBD1. Germline values: CDR1 LNHDA, CDR2 SQIVND (reference sequence). J was trimmed by 2 bases and V by 6 bases; bases with no gene match: 8. The CDR3 is 16 amino acids. CDR3 in DNA: TGTGCCAGTAGCAGACCCCGGGACAGGGCCTACAATGAGCAGTTCTTC. This gives the protein CASSRPRDRAYNEQFF.

This chain joins TRBV7-7 and TRBJ2-5, with TRBD1 matching 8 bases. CDR3 size: 14 residues. The V gene end was trimmed by 5 bases and the J gene end by 4 bases; junction bases not matched to a gene: 6. Germline V gene lookup returns CDR1 SSHAT and CDR2 FNYEAQ (reference sequence). In nucleotides, the CDR3 is TGTGCCAGCAGCACCACAGGGGGAGGAGAGACCCAGTACTTC. This encodes CASSTTGGGETQYF.

The chain employs TRBV6-5 and TRBJ2-7; 12 bases match TRBD2. This CDR3 has 15 residues. Germline assignment: CDR1 MNHEY and CDR2 SVGAGI. V gave up 0 bases and J gave up 13 bases; unmatched junction bases: 10. Here the CDR3 DNA reads TGTGCCAGCAGTTACTCGAAAAGGACTAGCGGGGCCATCTACTTC. Translated: CASSYSKRTSGAIYF.

The chain carries TRBV9 and TRBJ1-4; maybe TRBD1 (5 bases). From germline, CDR1 is SGDLS and CDR2 YYNGEE. The ends were cut back, 2 bases at V and 8 bases at J, with 19 bases in the middle. This CDR3 contains 16 residues. DNA for the CDR3: TGTGCCAGCAGCGTGGAACCTCAGGGTAGGGGCGAAAAACTGTTTTTT. Translation: CASSVEPQGRGEKLFF.

CDR3 sequence (DNA): TGTGCCAGCAGCGCGTACCCCTACACCGGGGAGCTGTTTTTT. Translated: CASSAYPYTGELFF. This rearrangement joins TRBV9 to TRBJ2-2; D gene uncertain. Trimming left V 3 bases short and J 3 bases short, with 9 bases between. The V gene's germline CDR1 is SGDLS and CDR2 YYNGEE. This CDR3 has 14 residues.

The chain couples TRBV7-3 to TRBJ2-3; D gene unclear. V lost 5 bases and J 0 bases, leaving 12 bases between the germline ends. Germline loops: CDR1 SGHTA, CDR2 FQGTGA. The CDR3 consists of 15 residues. As DNA, the CDR3 is TGTGCCAGCAGCAGGGTGGGGTCTAGCACAGATACGCAGTATTTT. Encoded protein: CASSRVGSSTDTQYF. The full variable domain, in which reference TRBV7-3 and TRBJ2-3 provide the parts outside the CDR3, is GAGVSQTPSNKVTEKGKYVELRCDPISGHTALYWYRQSLGQGPEFLIYFQGTGAADDSGLPNDRFFAVRPEGSVSTLKIQRTERGDSAVYLCASSRVGSSTDTQYFGPGTRLTVL.

The CDR3 spells CASSKGGQGVYEQYF. Written as DNA, the CDR3 is TGTGCCAGCAGCAAAGGGGGACAGGGGGTATACGAGCAGTACTTC. The chain links TRBV7-6 to TRBJ2-7; 11 positions match TRBD1. This CDR3 has 15 amino acids. CDR1 and CDR2 from the germline V gene are SGHVS and FNYEAQ. The ends lost 5 bases at V and 4 bases at J; junction bases unmatched: 7.

This chain joins TRBV25-1 and TRBJ1-4, with a tentative D call TRBD1 (5 bases). CDR1 is MGHDK and CDR2 is SYGVNS in the germline V gene. Trimming removed 6 bases at V and 8 bases at J, with 25 bases between. This CDR3 region has 17 residues. This CDR3 reads CASSPRSSSRGGEKLFF. CDR3 nucleotides: TGTGCCAGCAGCCCCAGGTCGAGCTCCCGCGGGGGGGAAAAACTGTTTTTT.

The chain recombines TRBV2 with TRBJ1-1; the D is unclear. Trimming stripped 5 bases from V and 1 base from J, with 8 bases between. CDR3 length: 13 amino acids. Per the germline V gene, CDR1 is SNHLY and CDR2 is FYNNEI. The CDR3 nucleotides read TGTGCCAGCAGTTACGACAAGAACACTGAAGCTTTCTTT. Encoded protein: CASSYDKNTEAFF.

This chain connects TRBV30 to TRBJ1-1; 7 bases map to TRBD1. With 4 bases clipped from V and 7 bases from J, the junction kept 12 bases outside the gene matches. This CDR3 spans 14 amino acids. CDR1 and CDR2 (germline): GTSNPN, SVGIG (reference sequence). CDR3 sequence (DNA): TGTGCCTGGAATCCCAGAGGGGGCCCGGATGAAGCTTTCTTT. Residues: CAWNPRGGPDEAFF.

The chain employs TRBV5-1 and TRBJ2-2; 8 bases match TRBD2. This CDR3 comprises 17 residues. In germline, CDR1 is SGHRS, CDR2 YFSETQ. With 1 base clipped from V and 3 bases from J, the junction kept 8 bases outside the gene matches. In DNA form, the CDR3 reads TGCGCCAGCAGCTTGACTCCCGGGACTAGAGACACCGGGGAGCTGTTTTTT. Translating it yields CASSLTPGTRDTGELFF.

V gene TRBV7-8 combines with J gene TRBJ1-6, with D possibly matching TRBD1 (5 bases). CDR3 length: 16 residues. With 1 base removed from V and 7 bases from J, the gap between germline ends came to 14 bases. Per the germline V gene, CDR1 is SGHVS and CDR2 is FQNEAQ. The CDR3 loop reads CASSLGSSGDNSPLHF. The CDR3 nucleotides read TGTGCCAGCAGCTTAGGGAGCTCCGGGGACAATTCACCCCTCCACTTT.

The chain couples TRBV6-1 to TRBJ2-3, with D possibly being TRBD1 (5 bases). The V end lost 6 bases, the J end lost 0 bases, and 10 bases lay between the germline ends. The CDR3 has 14 residues. Germline CDR1 and CDR2: MNHNS and SASEGT. In nucleotides, the CDR3 is TGTGCCAGCAGATTACAGGAGAGCACAGATACGCAGTATTTT. Its translation: CASRLQESTDTQYF.

The V call is TRBV7-6, the J call TRBJ2-3, with 9 positions matching TRBD2. Germline assignment: CDR1 SGHVS and CDR2 FNYEAQ. The CDR3 extends over 16 amino acids. V lost 2 bases, J lost 0 bases, and 3 bases stayed unmatched. The CDR3 nucleotides are TGTGCCAGCAGCTTAAGGCGGGGGGGGAGCACAGATACGCAGTATTTT. Amino acid sequence: CASSLRRGGSTDTQYF.